The entry below gives a single TCR beta chain sequence along with its context. Its matching antigen is unknown. Libraries were prepared by immunoSEQ multiplex PCR; TCRdb keeps only in-frame clonotypes and omits some of them. This sample carries about 43,000 clones, about nine tenths of them seen once, and the ten largest clones take roughly 2.5%. A marrow graft followed busulfan-fludarabine conditioning, with cyclophosphamide on days +3 and +4. This CDR3 contains 15 residues. CDR1 is MNHEY and CDR2 is SMNVEV in the germline V gene (reference sequence). The V end was cut by 0 bases, the J end by 0 bases, with 8 bases between. The data are from a study of T cells after posttransplantation cyclophosphamide. General study points: Recipient CMV seropositivity and CMV reactivation strongly tracked TRB clonality. Later blood repertoires were often dominated by clones from the donor CD8+ memory compartment. Tissue-infiltrating T cells from skin or gut overlapped little with blood T cells.

The sequence was obtained from a male patient in his sixties who received an allogeneic stem cell transplant from a related donor and was CMV-positive. Some T cells may be provided by the graft donor. The V call is TRBV27, the J call TRBJ1-1, with D unresolved. The sample consisted of PBMCs, taken about 62 days after allogeneic stem cell transplant with posttransplant cyclophosphamide. The CDR3: CASSLSGRMNTEAFF. The CDR3 DNA sequence: TGTGCCAGCAGTTTATCGGGCAGAATGAACACTGAAGCTTTCTTT.